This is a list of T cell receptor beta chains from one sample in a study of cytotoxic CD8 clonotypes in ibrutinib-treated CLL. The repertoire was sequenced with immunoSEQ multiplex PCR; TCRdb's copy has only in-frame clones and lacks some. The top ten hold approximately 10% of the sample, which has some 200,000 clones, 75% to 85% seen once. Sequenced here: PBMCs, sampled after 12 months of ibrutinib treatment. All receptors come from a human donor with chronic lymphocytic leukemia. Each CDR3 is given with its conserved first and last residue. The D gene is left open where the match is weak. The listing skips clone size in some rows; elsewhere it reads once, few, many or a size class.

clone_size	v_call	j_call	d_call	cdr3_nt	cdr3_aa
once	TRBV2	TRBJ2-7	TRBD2	TGTGCCAGCAGCGCTACGCCCCTGGGGACTAGCGGCAACTACGAGCAGTACTTC	CASSATPLGTSGNYEQYF
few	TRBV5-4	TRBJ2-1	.	TGTGCCAGCAGCTTGAGGGATCGGAGTGAGCAGTTCTTC	CASSLRDRSEQFF
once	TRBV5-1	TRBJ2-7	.	TGCGCCAGCAGCTTGGCCAGCTCCTACGAGCAGTACTTC	CASSLASSYEQYF
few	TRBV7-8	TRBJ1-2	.	TGTGCCAGCAGCCCCCGGGCTGAGGCCGAGGTCTATGGCTACACCTTC	CASSPRAEAEVYGYTF
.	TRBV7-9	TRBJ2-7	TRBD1	TGTGCCAGCAGCTATCCGGGACAGGGGGCTTACGAGCAGTACTTC	CASSYPGQGAYEQYF
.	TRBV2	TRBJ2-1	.	TGTGCCAGCAGTGAGAGCGTCGCCTCCGGTGAGCAGTTCTTC	CASSESVASGEQFF
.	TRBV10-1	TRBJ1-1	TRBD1	TGCGCCAGCAGTGAGTCCGGGACAGTGGGCACTGAAGCTTTCTTT	CASSESGTVGTEAFF
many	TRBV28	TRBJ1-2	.	TGTGCCATACAAAGGGACAACGACCCCTATGGCTACACCTTC	CAIQRDNDPYGYTF
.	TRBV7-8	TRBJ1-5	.	TGTGCCAGCAGCTCCGTTGGCAATCAGCCCCAGCATTTT	CASSSVGNQPQHF
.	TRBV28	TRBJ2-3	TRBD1	TGTGCCAGCAGTTGGGACAGGGTATTCCATACGCAGTATTTT	CASSWDRVFHTQYF
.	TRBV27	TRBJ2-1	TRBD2	TGTGCCAGCGCCTCCGGGGTAGCGGGAGGGTCTGAGCAGTTCTTC	CASASGVAGGSEQFF
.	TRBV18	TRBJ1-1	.	TGTGCCAGCTCACCCGGTCCGGGGCCGAACACTGAAGCTTTCTTT	CASSPGPGPNTEAFF
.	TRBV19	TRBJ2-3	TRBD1	TGTGCCAGTAGTATCCCCCCGGGACAGGGGGCAGATACGCAGTATTTT	CASSIPPGQGADTQYF
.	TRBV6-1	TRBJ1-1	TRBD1	TGTGCCAGCAGTGAGGCAGGGGGCACCGCTGAAGCTTTCTTT	CASSEAGGTAEAFF
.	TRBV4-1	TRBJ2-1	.	TGCGCCAGCAGCCAAGTGACTACAGTTGGGTGGTTCTTC	CASSQVTTVGWFF
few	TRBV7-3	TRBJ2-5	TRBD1	TGTGCCAGCAGTCCAGGGGGCGGAGAGACCCAGTACTTC	CASSPGGGETQYF
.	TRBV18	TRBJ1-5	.	TGTGCCAGCTCACCAGATCAGGATCAGCCCCAGCATTTT	CASSPDQDQPQHF
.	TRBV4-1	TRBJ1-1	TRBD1	TGCGCCAGCAGCCCGGTAGCTACAGGGGACTCCAAAGCTTTCTTT	CASSPVATGDSKAFF
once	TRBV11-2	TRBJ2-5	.	TGTGCCAGCAGCGATACCGGGAACCTAAAGCCCCAGTACTTC	CASSDTGNLKPQYF
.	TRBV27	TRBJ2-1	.	TGTGCCAGCAGTTATGACTCCTACAATGAGCAGTTCTTC	CASSYDSYNEQFF
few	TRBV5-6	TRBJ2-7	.	TGTGCCAGCAGCACCAAGACGGCAGGAATCGACGAGCAGTACTTC	CASSTKTAGIDEQYF
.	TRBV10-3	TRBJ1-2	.	TGTGCCATCAGTGAGGGGACGGGCCTCTATGGCTACACCTTC	CAISEGTGLYGYTF
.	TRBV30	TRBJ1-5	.	TGTGCCTGGAGTGCTGGATACAATCAGCCCCAGCATTTT	CAWSAGYNQPQHF
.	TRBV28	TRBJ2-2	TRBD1	TGTGCCAGCAGTTTGGCAGGGGGCACCGGGGAGCTGTTTTTT	CASSLAGGTGELFF
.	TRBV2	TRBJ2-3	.	TGTGCCAGCTCAGGGGGCACAGATACGCAGTATTTT	CASSGGTDTQYF
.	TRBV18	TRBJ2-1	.	TGTGCCAGCTCACTAGAGTCCGGGACCCACAATGAGCAGTTCTTC	CASSLESGTHNEQFF
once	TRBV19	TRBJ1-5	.	TGTGCCAGTAGTATTTCAGGGGCTGGGCAGCCCCAGCATTTT	CASSISGAGQPQHF
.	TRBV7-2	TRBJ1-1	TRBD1	TGTGCCAGCAGCATACAGGGGGACACTGAAGCTTTCTTT	CASSIQGDTEAFF
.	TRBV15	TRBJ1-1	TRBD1	TGTGCCACCAGCAGGGACAGGACTTATATTACTGAAGCTTTCTTT	CATSRDRTYITEAFF
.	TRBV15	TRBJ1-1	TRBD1	TGTGCCACCAGCAGTAACAGGGGAAACACTGAAGCTTTCTTT	CATSSNRGNTEAFF
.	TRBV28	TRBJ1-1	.	TGTGCCAGCAGTTGGGGCGAAAACACTGAAGCTTTCTTT	CASSWGENTEAFF
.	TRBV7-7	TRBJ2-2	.	TGTGCTAGCAGCACCGGCCTAGCCCCCGGGGAGCTGTTTTTT	CASSTGLAPGELFF
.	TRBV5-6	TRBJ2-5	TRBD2	TGTGCCAGCAGCTTGGTCGGGAGGTACCAAGAGACCCAGTACTTC	CASSLVGRYQETQYF
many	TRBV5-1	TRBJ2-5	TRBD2	TGTGCCAGCAGCTTGGGCGGGGGCCAAGAGACCCAGTACTTC	CASSLGGGQETQYF
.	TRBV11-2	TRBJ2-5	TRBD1	TGTGCCAGCAGCCACGGGACAGCTCAAGAGACCCAGTACTTC	CASSHGTAQETQYF
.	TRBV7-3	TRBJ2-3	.	TGTGCCAGCAGCTCATGGGGCGATAGCACAGATACGCAGTATTTT	CASSSWGDSTDTQYF
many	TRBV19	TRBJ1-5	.	TGTGCCAGTAGACAACTCCTAGGGGCGAGTCAGCCCCAGCATTTT	CASRQLLGASQPQHF
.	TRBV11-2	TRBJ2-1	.	TGTGCCAGCAGCCAGACTAGGACCAATGAGCAGTTCTTC	CASSQTRTNEQFF
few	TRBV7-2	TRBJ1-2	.	TGTGCCAGCAGCTTAAGGTGGGGAGGGGAAGGCTACACCTTC	CASSLRWGGEGYTF
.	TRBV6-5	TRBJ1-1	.	TGTGCCAGCAGTCAAGGGGGGAACACTGAAGCTTTCTTT	CASSQGGNTEAFF
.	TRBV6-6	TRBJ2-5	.	TGTGCCAGCGCAGGGGCTCAAGAGACCCAGTACTTC	CASAGAQETQYF
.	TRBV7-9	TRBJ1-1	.	TGTGCCAGCAGCTTAGGGCTTGGTACCACTGAAGCTTTCTTT	CASSLGLGTTEAFF
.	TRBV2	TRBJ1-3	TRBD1	TGTGCCAGCAGCCCACAGGGGGGAAACACCATATATTTT	CASSPQGGNTIYF
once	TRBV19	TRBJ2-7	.	TGTGCCAGTAGCTGGGACACCAACTACGAGCAGTACTTC	CASSWDTNYEQYF
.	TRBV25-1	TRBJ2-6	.	TGTGCCAGCAGTGCTGGGGCCAACGTCCTGACTTTC	CASSAGANVLTF
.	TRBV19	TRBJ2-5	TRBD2	TGTGCCAGTAGTATGGTTAGCGGGGGGGCTCGGGAGACCCAGTACTTC	CASSMVSGGARETQYF